The rows below give T cell receptor beta chains drawn from one sample of a study of cytomegalovirus exposure and HLA in healthy donors. Assay used: immunoSEQ multiplex PCR; TCRdb lists only in-frame clones, some missing. This table has over 95,000 clones, over 75% appearing once. Sequenced material: PBMCs. These receptors all come from a woman under 40 in good health and CMV-seropositive. The conserved cysteine and the conserved F or W are not part of the CDR3 here. Size is stated for part of the rows, as once, few or many counts, or as a class when the clone is expanded.

clone_size cdr3_length j_call v_call cdr3_aa
NA 14 TRBJ1-5 TRBV4-1 ASSQVGSGSNQPQH
once 12 TRBJ1-1 TRBV10-3 AISESRANTEAF
NA 14 TRBJ1-1 TRBV18 ASSPGAPGLNTEAF
once 14 TRBJ2-3 TRBV4-2 ASSRDLGSGGDTQY
NA 12 TRBJ1-1 TRBV9 ASSFRAENTEAF
NA 12 TRBJ2-1 TRBV4-1 ASSHGTAYNEQF
NA 9 TRBJ2-7 TRBV5-6 ASSFRNEQY
NA 14 TRBJ1-3 TRBV4-1 ASSQQQLYPGNTIY
NA 14 TRBJ2-5 TRBV5-1 ASSLATSGSSETQY
NA 12 TRBJ2-3 TRBV10-3 ATLAGGSTDTQY
NA 12 TRBJ2-6 TRBV5-5 ASSELLGANVLT
NA 11 NA TRBV30 AWSTSTSYEQY
NA 14 TRBJ1-2 TRBV28 ASSRISDRARSGYT
NA 12 TRBJ2-7 TRBV11-3 ASSFSGSSYEQY
few 12 TRBJ1-1 TRBV6-5 ASTMDRGGTEAF
once 15 TRBJ1-1 TRBV5-8 ASSTGERVGLNTEAF
NA 14 TRBJ1-5 TRBV28 ASSFSGQGVNQPQH
few 13 TRBJ1-2 TRBV5-3 ARSLARGLNYGYT
few 13 TRBJ2-7 TRBV5-8 ASSSFAGVSYEQY
NA 13 TRBJ2-1 TRBV6-4 ASSDSSGSYNEQF
NA 11 TRBJ2-5 TRBV29-1 SVGGGQGETQY
NA 14 TRBJ1-1 TRBV11-2 ASSLEPGLLNTEAF
few 12 TRBJ2-7 TRBV2 ASSGTGGFFEQY
once 13 TRBJ1-5 TRBV2 ASSEIGGSNQPQH
few 13 TRBJ1-5 TRBV19 ASSPGHLSNQPQH
NA 11 TRBJ2-1 TRBV11-3 ASSLDGRYEQF
NA 10 TRBJ2-1 TRBV5-4 ASSFKEYEQF
few 13 TRBJ2-7 TRBV5-1 ASSLVGGENNEQY
once 13 TRBJ1-6 TRBV6-5 ASSYGGARNSPLH
NA 12 TRBJ2-7 TRBV7-8 ASSLSGSIYEQY
few 14 TRBJ1-5 TRBV30 AWSVSSRQINQPQH
NA 12 TRBJ2-2 TRBV6-1 ASSDRDPAGELF
few 13 TRBJ2-5 TRBV7-2 ASSLGASGGGTQY
NA 12 TRBJ2-7 TRBV10-2 ASRTPTGAYEQY
NA 10 TRBJ1-1 TRBV9 ASSVGQTQAF
NA 15 TRBJ2-1 TRBV5-6 ASSLDGERYSYNEQF
NA 11 TRBJ1-1 TRBV18 ASSSDTNTEAF
NA 13 TRBJ2-4 TRBV18 ASSPEQLGKNIQY
once 11 TRBJ2-7 TRBV2 ASTRTEQGEQY
few 14 TRBJ1-5 TRBV7-6 ASSVGQGGIGQPQH
NA 13 TRBJ2-7 TRBV11-2 ASSPRTSGSYEQY
NA 13 TRBJ1-2 TRBV5-4 ASSLQGALGYGYT
NA 14 TRBJ2-5 TRBV9 ASSVDGQGVLETQY
NA 15 TRBJ2-7 TRBV5-5 ASSLERAAVGGYEQY
NA 13 TRBJ2-3 TRBV19 ASSILGTGLDTQY
NA 11 TRBJ1-1 TRBV5-1 ASSGALNTEAF
NA 13 TRBJ2-5 TRBV9 ASSRTDWFQETQY
NA 13 TRBJ2-7 TRBV7-9 ASSPPGQGFLSLY
NA 14 TRBJ2-3 TRBV6-1 ASSEMRESVSDTQY
NA 11 TRBJ1-2 TRBV5-1 ASSPNVPDFYT
once 10 TRBJ1-2 TRBV28 ASSLEFYGYT
NA 11 TRBJ1-1 TRBV7-8 ASSTTGGTEAF